This T cell receptor beta chain was identified during a study of T cells in Graves' hyperthyroidism and ophthalmopathy. Study outcomes and limitations: Before onset, ophthalmopathy was predicted by the model a median 6.5 months earlier.

In germline, CDR1 is SEHNR, CDR2 FQNEAQ (reference sequence). V shed 1 base, J shed 2 bases, and the junction held 5 bases outside the gene matches. CDR3 length: 18 amino acids. The study enrolled patients aged 18 to 65 with newly diagnosed hyperthyroidism of under 2 months' duration. The study left out patients who had uncontrolled infection, other autoimmune disease, pregnancy or lactation. Amplification targeted TCR beta CDR3 regions from RNA transcripts. Initially, a first-round RT-PCR of the TCR CDR3 employed the HTBI primer set. TCRdb analysed the multiplex PCR reads with MiXCR anew, one entry per CDR3 protein. The top ten hold 6.5% to 9% of the sample, which has approximately 590,000 distinct CDR3 sequences, about 43% seen once. Regarding this clonotype: Antigen specificity is unknown.

This chain joins TRBV7-9 and TRBJ2-6, with 10 bases that match TRBD2. The sequenced material came from peripheral blood or thyroid tissue (not recorded which). The origin of this receptor is a woman under 30 with Graves' hyperthyroidism. The DNA of the CDR3 is TGTGCCAGCAGCTTAGGGTCTAGCGGGAGAGCTGGGGCCAACGTCCTGACTTTC. It specifies CASSLGSSGRAGANVLTF.